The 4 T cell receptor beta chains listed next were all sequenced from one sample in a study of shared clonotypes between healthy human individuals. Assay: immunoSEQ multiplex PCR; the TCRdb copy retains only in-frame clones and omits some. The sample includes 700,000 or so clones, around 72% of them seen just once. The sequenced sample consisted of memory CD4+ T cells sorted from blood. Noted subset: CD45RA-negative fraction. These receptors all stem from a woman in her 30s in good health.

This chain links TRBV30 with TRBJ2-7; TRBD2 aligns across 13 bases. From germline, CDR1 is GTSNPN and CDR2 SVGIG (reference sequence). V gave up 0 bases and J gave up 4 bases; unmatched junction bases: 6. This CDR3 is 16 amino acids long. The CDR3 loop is CAWSVRGLAGFYEQYF. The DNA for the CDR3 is TGTGCCTGGAGTGTACGGGGACTAGCGGGATTTTACGAGCAGTACTTC.

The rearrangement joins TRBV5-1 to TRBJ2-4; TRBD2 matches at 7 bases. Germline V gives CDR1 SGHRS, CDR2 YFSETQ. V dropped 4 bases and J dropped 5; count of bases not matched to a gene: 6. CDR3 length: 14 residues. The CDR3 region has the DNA TGCGCCAGCAGCCATAGTAGCGGGCAAAACATTCAGTACTTC. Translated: CASSHSSGQNIQYF. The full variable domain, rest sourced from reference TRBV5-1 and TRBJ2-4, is KAGVTQTPRYLIKTRGQQVTLSCSPISGHRSVSWYQQTPGQGLQFLFEYFSETQRNKGNFPGRFSGRQFSNSRSEMNVSTLELGDSALYLCASSHSSGQNIQYFGAGTRLSVL.

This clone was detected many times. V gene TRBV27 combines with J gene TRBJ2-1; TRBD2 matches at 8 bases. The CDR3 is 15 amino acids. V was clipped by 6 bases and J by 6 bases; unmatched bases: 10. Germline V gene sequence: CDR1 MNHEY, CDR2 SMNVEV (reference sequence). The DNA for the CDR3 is TGTGCCAGCAGCCCACCCGGGAGGGGCGCCAATGAGCAGTTCTTC. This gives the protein CASSPPGRGANEQFF.

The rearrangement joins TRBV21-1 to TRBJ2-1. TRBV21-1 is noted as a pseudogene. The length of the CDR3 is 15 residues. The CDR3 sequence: CASSKVSGFYNEQFF. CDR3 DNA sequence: TGTGCCAGCAGCAAAGTTTCCGGCTTCTACAATGAGCAGTTCTTC.